The sequence of this T cell receptor beta chain was determined in a study of T cells in Graves' hyperthyroidism and ophthalmopathy. The sample of blood was obtained at first hyperthyroidism diagnosis (before any ophthalmopathy symptoms). TCR beta CDR3 region amplification was performed from RNA transcripts. HTBI primers were employed in a first-round RT-PCR of the TCR CDR3. TCRdb ran MiXCR on the multiplex PCR reads and lists one entry per CDR3 protein. The sample lists about 24,000 distinct CDR3 sequences; 49% were seen once. The CDR3 has 13 residues. Germline lookup yields CDR1 ENHRY and CDR2 SYGVKD. V dropped 11 bases and J dropped 0 bases, with 13 bases sitting between them. Sample share makes this clonotype medium-sized.

The chain uses TRBV10-3 and TRBJ1-1, with a possible D match to TRBD1 (5 bases). Sequencing was performed on blood. This clonotype originated in a woman aged 40 to 50 with Graves' hyperthyroidism that later progressed to Graves' ophthalmopathy. The CDR3 sequence is CASLGTVNTEAFF. Written as DNA, the CDR3 is TGTGCCTCCTTGGGGACGGTGAACACTGAAGCTTTCTTT.